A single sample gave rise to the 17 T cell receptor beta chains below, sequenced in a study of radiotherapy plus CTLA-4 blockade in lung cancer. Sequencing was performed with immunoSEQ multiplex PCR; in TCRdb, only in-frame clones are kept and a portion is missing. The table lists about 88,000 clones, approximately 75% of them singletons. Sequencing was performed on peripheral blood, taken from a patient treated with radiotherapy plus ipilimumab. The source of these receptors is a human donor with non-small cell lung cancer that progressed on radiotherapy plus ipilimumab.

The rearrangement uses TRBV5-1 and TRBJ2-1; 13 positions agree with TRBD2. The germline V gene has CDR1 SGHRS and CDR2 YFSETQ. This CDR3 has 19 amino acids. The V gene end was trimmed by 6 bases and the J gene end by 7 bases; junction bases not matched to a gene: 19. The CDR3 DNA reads TGCGCCAGCACCCCTAGGGGACTAGCGGGACCGAGGGCGGGGAATGAGCAGTTCTTC. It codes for CASTPRGLAGPRAGNEQFF.

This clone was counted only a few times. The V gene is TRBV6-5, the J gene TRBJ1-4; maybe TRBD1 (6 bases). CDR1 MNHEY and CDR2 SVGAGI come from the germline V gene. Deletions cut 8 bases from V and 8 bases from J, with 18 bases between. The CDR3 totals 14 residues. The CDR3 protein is CASGNRQGREKLFF. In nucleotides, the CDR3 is TGTGCCAGCGGGAATCGGCAGGGGAGAGAAAAACTGTTTTTT.

Written as DNA, the CDR3 is TGTGCCAGCAGCTTTAAGGGGGGGAACACTGAAGCTTTCTTT. The encoded protein is CASSFKGGNTEAFF. The chain recombines TRBV7-9 with TRBJ1-1; a weak D match, TRBD1 (6 bases). The CDR3 contains 14 residues. Trimming took 3 bases from V and 1 from J, leaving 9 bases between them. Germline V CDR1 and CDR2: SEHNR, FQNEAQ (reference sequence).

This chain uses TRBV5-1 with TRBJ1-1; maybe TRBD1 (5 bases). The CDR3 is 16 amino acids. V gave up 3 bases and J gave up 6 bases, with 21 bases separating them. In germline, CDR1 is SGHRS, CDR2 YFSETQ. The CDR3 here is CASSWKGATGGSEAFF. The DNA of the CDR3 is TGCGCCAGCAGCTGGAAAGGGGCTACAGGAGGTTCTGAAGCTTTCTTT.

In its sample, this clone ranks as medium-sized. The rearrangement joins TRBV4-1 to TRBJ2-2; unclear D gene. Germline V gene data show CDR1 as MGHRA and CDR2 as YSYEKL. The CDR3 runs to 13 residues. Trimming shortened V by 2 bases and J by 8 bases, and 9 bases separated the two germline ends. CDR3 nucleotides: TGCGCCAGCAGCCAAAGCTCATCGGGGGAGCTGTTTTTT. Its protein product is CASSQSSSGELFF.

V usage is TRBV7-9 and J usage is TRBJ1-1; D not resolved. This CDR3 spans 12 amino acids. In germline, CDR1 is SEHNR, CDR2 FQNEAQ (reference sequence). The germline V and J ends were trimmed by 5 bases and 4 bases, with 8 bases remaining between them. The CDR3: CASSLSITEAFF. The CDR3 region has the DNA TGTGCCAGCAGCCTTTCAATCACTGAAGCTTTCTTT.

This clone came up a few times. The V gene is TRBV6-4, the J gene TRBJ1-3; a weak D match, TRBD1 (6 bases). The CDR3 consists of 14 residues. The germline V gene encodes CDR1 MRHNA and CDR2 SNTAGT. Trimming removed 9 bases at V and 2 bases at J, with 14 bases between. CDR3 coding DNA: TGTGCCAGGAGACAGGTAATGCCTGGAAACACCATATATTTT. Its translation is CARRQVMPGNTIYF.

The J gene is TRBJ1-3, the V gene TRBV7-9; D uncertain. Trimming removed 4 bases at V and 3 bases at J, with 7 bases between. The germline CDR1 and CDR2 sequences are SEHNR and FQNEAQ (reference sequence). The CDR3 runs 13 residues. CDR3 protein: CASSSRGGNTIYF. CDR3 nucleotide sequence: TGTGCCAGCAGCTCTAGAGGTGGAAACACCATATATTTT.

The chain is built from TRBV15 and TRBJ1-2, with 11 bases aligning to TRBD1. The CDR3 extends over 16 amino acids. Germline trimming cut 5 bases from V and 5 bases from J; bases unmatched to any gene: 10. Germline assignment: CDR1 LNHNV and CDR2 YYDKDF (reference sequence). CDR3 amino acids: CATSPSGGQGDYGYTF. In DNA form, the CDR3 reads TGTGCCACCAGCCCCAGCGGGGGACAGGGGGATTATGGCTACACCTTC.

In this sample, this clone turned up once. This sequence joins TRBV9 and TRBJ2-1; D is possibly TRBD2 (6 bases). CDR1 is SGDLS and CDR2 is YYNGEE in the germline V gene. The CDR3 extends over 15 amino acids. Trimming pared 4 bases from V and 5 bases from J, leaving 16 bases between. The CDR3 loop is CASSISPGVNNEQFF. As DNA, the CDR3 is TGTGCCAGCAGCATAAGCCCGGGAGTGAACAATGAGCAGTTCTTC. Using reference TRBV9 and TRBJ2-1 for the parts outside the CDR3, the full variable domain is DSGVTQTPKHLITATGQRVTLRCSPRSGDLSVYWYQQSLDQGLQFLIQYYNGEERAKGNILERFSAQQFPDLHSELNLSSLELGDSALYFCASSISPGVNNEQFFGPGTRLTVL.

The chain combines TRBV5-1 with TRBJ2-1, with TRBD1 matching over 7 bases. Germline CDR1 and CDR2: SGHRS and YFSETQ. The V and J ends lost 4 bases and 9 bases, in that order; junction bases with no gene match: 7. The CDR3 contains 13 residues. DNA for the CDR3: TGCGCCAGCAGCAGTGCACAGGGGAGTGAGCAGTTCTTC. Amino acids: CASSSAQGSEQFF.

CDR3 protein: CASTPGQGNLGFTF. CDR3 nucleotides: TGTGCCAGCACCCCGGGACAGGGGAATTTGGGTTTCACCTTC. This chain uses TRBV2 with TRBJ1-2; TRBD1 matches 10 bases. CDR1 and CDR2 (germline): SNHLY, FYNNEI. The J segment lost 13 bases and the V segment lost 7 bases, leaving 15 bases of the junction unmatched. CDR3 length: 14 residues. Full variable domain (rest looked up from reference TRBV2 and TRBJ1-2): EPEVTQTPSHQVTQMGQEVILRCVPISNHLYFYWYRQILGQKVEFLVSFYNNEISEKSEIFDDQFSVERPDGSNFTLKIRSTKLEDSAMYFCASTPGQGNLGFTFGSGTRLTVV.

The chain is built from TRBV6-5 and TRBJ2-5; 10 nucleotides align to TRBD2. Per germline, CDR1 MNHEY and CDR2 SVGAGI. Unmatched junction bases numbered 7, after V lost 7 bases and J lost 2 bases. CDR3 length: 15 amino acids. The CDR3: CASTRVAGGQETQYF. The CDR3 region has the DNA TGTGCCAGCACTCGGGTAGCGGGGGGACAAGAGACCCAGTACTTC.

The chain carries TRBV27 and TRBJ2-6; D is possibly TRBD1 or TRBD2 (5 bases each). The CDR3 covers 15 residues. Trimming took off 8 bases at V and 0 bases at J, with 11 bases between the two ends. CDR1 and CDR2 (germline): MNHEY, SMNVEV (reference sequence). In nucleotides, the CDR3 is TGTGCCAGCGCCGGGGCCCACTCTGGGGCCAACGTCCTGACTTTC. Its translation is CASAGAHSGANVLTF. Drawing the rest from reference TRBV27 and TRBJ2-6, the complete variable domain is EAQVTQNPRYLITVTGKKLTVTCSQNMNHEYMSWYRQDPGLGLRQIYYSMNVEVTDKGDVPEGYKVSRKEKRNFPLILESPSPNQTSLYFCASAGAHSGANVLTFGAGSRLTVL.

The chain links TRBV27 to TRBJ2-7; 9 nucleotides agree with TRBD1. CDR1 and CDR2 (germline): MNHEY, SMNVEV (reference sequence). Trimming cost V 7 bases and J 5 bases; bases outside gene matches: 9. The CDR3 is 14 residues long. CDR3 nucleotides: TGTGCCAGCAAGGGGACAGGGACTTTCCACGAGCAGTACTTC. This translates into CASKGTGTFHEQYF.

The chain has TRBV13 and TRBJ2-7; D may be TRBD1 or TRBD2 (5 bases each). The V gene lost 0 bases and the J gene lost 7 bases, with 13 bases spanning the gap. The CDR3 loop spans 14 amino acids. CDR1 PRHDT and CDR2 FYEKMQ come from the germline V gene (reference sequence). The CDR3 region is CASSLGQGVREQYF. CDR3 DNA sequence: TGTGCCAGCAGCTTAGGGCAGGGAGTGAGGGAGCAGTACTTC.

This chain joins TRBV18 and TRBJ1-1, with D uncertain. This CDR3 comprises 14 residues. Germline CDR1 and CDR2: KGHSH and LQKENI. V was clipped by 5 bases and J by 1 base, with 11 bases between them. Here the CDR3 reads CASSRGSSNTEAFF. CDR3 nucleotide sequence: TGTGCCAGCTCAAGAGGGTCCTCGAACACTGAAGCTTTCTTT. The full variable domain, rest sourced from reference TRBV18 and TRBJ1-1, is NAGVMQNPRHLVRRRGQEARLRCSPMKGHSHVYWYRQLPEEGLKFMVYLQKENIIDESGMPKERFSAEFPKEGPSILRIQQVVRGDSAAYFCASSRGSSNTEAFFGQGTRLTVV.